This paragraph covers one T cell receptor (beta chain) sequence. The antigen is not known. The CDR3 has 14 residues. Losses at the gene ends were 4 bases for V and 5 bases for J; bases not matched to a gene: 6. Germline lookup yields CDR1 MNHEY and CDR2 SVGEGT. The record originates from a study of T cell responses to AZD1222 COVID-19 vaccine. Study details: Second doses were pooled across both intervals (about 4 or about 12 weeks).

Assay: immunoSEQ multiplex PCR; the TCRdb copy retains only in-frame clones and omits some. The sample lists about 100,000 clones, 88% occurring once. Study outcomes and limitations: Spike-specific TCR depth and breadth grew after two AZD1222 doses.

The sequence came from an adult in good health. This sequence joins TRBV6-2 or TRBV6-3 and TRBJ2-7; TRBD1 matches at 9 bases. This specimen was peripheral blood, taken on day 0 of AZD1222 vaccination. CDR3 loop: CASSSGQGPNEQYF. The CDR3 DNA reads TGTGCCAGCAGTTCGGGACAGGGTCCCAACGAGCAGTACTTC.